This passage covers 26 T cell receptor beta chains from one sample sequenced in a study of T cell responses to AZD1222 COVID-19 vaccine. TCRdb's table, derived via immunoSEQ multiplex PCR, lists solely in-frame clones and lacks some. The sample lists approximately 140,000 clones; roughly nine tenths were seen once. The material was peripheral blood, obtained 28 days after the second AZD1222 dose. These receptors were taken from an adult who received the AZD1222 COVID-19 vaccine.

The V gene is TRBV4-3, the J gene TRBJ1-3; D unresolved. Trimming pared 0 bases from V and 0 bases from J, leaving 18 bases between. The CDR3 runs to 19 residues. Germline V gene sequence: CDR1 LGHNA, CDR2 YSLEER. In DNA form, the CDR3 reads TGCGCCAGCAGCCAAGATTTAGGGTCCAATCGACGCTCTGGAAACACCATATATTTT. It encodes CASSQDLGSNRRSGNTIYF.

The chain links TRBV4-2 to TRBJ1-4, with 7 positions matching TRBD1. This CDR3 contains 14 residues. Trimming at V came to 3 bases and at J to 8 bases, leaving 6 bases not matched to a gene. Germline-derived CDR1 and CDR2 are LGHNA and YNFKEQ. The CDR3 here is CASSQRGLTEKLFF. The CDR3 coding sequence is TGTGCCAGCAGCCAGAGGGGGCTTACGGAAAAACTGTTTTTT.

The chain joins TRBV7-2 to TRBJ2-2, with 7 bases that match TRBD2. The germline gives CDR1 SGHTA, CDR2 FQGNSA. The ends lost 8 bases at V and 1 base at J; junction bases unmatched: 13. The CDR3 is 17 residues long. CDR3 DNA: TGTGCCAGCCATCCGAGTCCAGCGGGACTGAACACCGGGGAGCTGTTTTTT. This translates into CASHPSPAGLNTGELFF.

The chain is built from TRBV19 and TRBJ2-3, with D uncertain. The germline CDR1 and CDR2 sequences are LNHDA and SQIVND (reference sequence). The CDR3 contains 12 residues. V lost 4 bases, J lost 5 bases, and 7 bases lay in between. The CDR3 DNA follows: TGTGCCAGTAGTACGCTCGGAGATACGCAGTATTTT. Protein product: CASSTLGDTQYF.

In its sample, this clone was seen once. V is TRBV4-3 and J is TRBJ2-4, with D possibly TRBD2 on 5 matching bases. Trimming removed 0 bases at V and 7 bases at J, with 13 bases between. Germline V lookup: CDR1 LGHNA, CDR2 YSLEER. This CDR3 contains 15 residues. CDR3 region: CASSQDNVRANIQYF. In nucleotides, the CDR3 is TGCGCCAGCAGCCAAGATAATGTGAGGGCGAACATTCAGTACTTC.

This chain uses TRBV7-2 with TRBJ1-2; a weak D match, TRBD1 (5 bases). Germline CDR1 reads SGHTA; CDR2 reads FQGNSA. This CDR3 is 18 amino acids long. Trimming cost V 4 bases and J 2 bases, with 23 bases left between them. The CDR3 DNA reads as TGTGCCAGCAGCTCTTATTCGGGGGGTTATGAAGCCAACTATGGCTACACCTTC. Residues: CASSSYSGGYEANYGYTF.

V is TRBV20-1 and J is TRBJ2-7; 12 nucleotides agree with TRBD2. The germline gives CDR1 DFQATT, CDR2 SNEGSKA (reference sequence). With 3 bases clipped from V and 4 bases from J, the junction kept 4 bases outside the gene matches. The CDR3 has 14 residues. The CDR3 bases are TGCAGTGCTAGTTTCGGACTAGCGGGGTACGAGCAGTACTTC. Translation: CSASFGLAGYEQYF.

V usage is TRBV5-1 and J usage is TRBJ2-1; 11 positions match TRBD2. Germline CDR1 and CDR2: SGHRS and YFSETQ. The CDR3 covers 14 residues. Unmatched junction bases numbered 3, after V lost 0 bases and J lost 10 bases. Here the CDR3 DNA reads TGCGCCAGCAGCTTGGATAGCGGGGGGGACGAGCAGTTCTTC. It specifies CASSLDSGGDEQFF.

V gene TRBV11-3 combines with J gene TRBJ2-5; weak D call: TRBD2 (5 bases). The CDR3 is made up of 14 amino acids. Germline loops: CDR1 SGHNT, CDR2 YENEEA. V lost 4 bases to trimming and J lost 5 bases, with 14 bases between them. DNA for the CDR3: TGTGCCAGCAGCTGGGCCCGTAGAGGGGAGACCCAGTACTTC. It yields the protein CASSWARRGETQYF. Full variable domain (outside the CDR3, taken from reference TRBV11-3 and TRBJ2-5): EAGVVQSPRYKIIEKKQPVAFWCNPISGHNTLYWYLQNLGQGPELLIRYENEEAVDDSQLPKDRFSAERLKGVDSTLKIQPAELGDSAVYLCASSWARRGETQYFGPGTRLLVL.

The V and J genes are TRBV12-3 or TRBV12-4 and TRBJ2-3; no firm D call. The CDR3 length is 12 residues. V lost 4 bases, J lost 6 bases, and 8 bases lay in between. As DNA, the CDR3 is TGTGCCAGCAGTTCGATTGGGGATACGCAGTATTTT. Translation: CASSSIGDTQYF.

A word on this clone: Other DNA sequences within the sample encode an identical CDR3. The chain has TRBV11-3 and TRBJ2-2; D unclear. Germline V gives CDR1 SGHNT, CDR2 YENEEA. The CDR3 spans 14 residues. Trimming shortened V by 5 bases and J by 2 bases, and 9 bases separated the two germline ends. CDR3 amino acids: CASSPGPNTGELFF. The CDR3 nucleotides are TGTGCCAGCAGCCCCGGACCCAACACCGGGGAGCTGTTTTTT. The full variable domain, rest sourced from reference TRBV11-3 and TRBJ2-2, is EAGVVQSPRYKIIEKKQPVAFWCNPISGHNTLYWYLQNLGQGPELLIRYENEEAVDDSQLPKDRFSAERLKGVDSTLKIQPAELGDSAVYLCASSPGPNTGELFFGEGSRLTVL.

The rearrangement uses TRBV7-9 and TRBJ1-2, with D possibly matching TRBD1 (6 bases). The V gene's germline CDR1 is SEHNR and CDR2 FQNEAQ (reference sequence). This CDR3 spans 12 amino acids. Deletions cut 5 bases from V and 11 bases from J, with 15 bases between. Written as DNA, the CDR3 is TGTGCCAGCAGCCGCCGGGACACCTCATACACCTTC. Protein: CASSRRDTSYTF.

Here the CDR3 reads CASSPLGTAHSNQPQHF. The CDR3 DNA reads as TGTGCCAGCAGTCCCCTGGGGACAGCCCATAGCAATCAGCCCCAGCATTTT. The rearrangement uses TRBV6-2 or TRBV6-3 and TRBJ1-5, with 7 bases lining up with TRBD1. Germline assignment: CDR1 MNHEY and CDR2 SVGEGT. The V gene end was trimmed by 5 bases and the J gene end by 0 bases; junction bases not matched to a gene: 10. The length of the CDR3 is 17 residues.

This CDR3 is CASSLRQGRRGGDEQYF. Here the CDR3 DNA reads TGTGCCAGCAGCCTAAGACAGGGGAGAAGGGGTGGCGACGAGCAGTACTTC. The chain recombines TRBV4-2 with TRBJ2-7, with TRBD1 matching over 8 bases. With 4 bases clipped from V and 5 bases from J, the junction kept 16 bases outside the gene matches. The CDR3 spans 17 residues. Germline CDR1 LGHNA, CDR2 YNFKEQ.

The V call is TRBV9, the J call TRBJ2-7, with 10 bases identical to TRBD2. Germline V gene sequence: CDR1 SGDLS, CDR2 YYNGEE. The CDR3 loop spans 15 amino acids. After removal of 0 bases from V and 4 bases from J, the junction contained 4 bases not matched to a gene. The CDR3 protein is CASSVGLAGDYEQYF. CDR3 DNA sequence: TGTGCCAGCAGCGTAGGACTAGCGGGCGATTACGAGCAGTACTTC.

The chain recombines TRBV7-2 with TRBJ1-4; TRBD1 aligns across 7 bases. CDR1 is SGHTA, CDR2 FQGNSA, per germline. V shed 1 base, J shed 8 bases, and the junction held 4 bases outside the gene matches. There are 14 residues in the CDR3. The CDR3 nucleotides are TGTGCCAGCAGCTTAGGTCCAGGGGGAGAAAAACTGTTTTTT. It translates to CASSLGPGGEKLFF.

This rearrangement joins TRBV2 to TRBJ2-1, with D possibly TRBD2 on 5 matching bases. The CDR3 is 14 amino acids. V was pared by 4 bases and J by 7 bases, with 14 bases between. Per germline, CDR1 SNHLY and CDR2 FYNNEI. CDR3 nucleotides: TGTGCCAGCAGTGGGGGTAGCGCGTGGAATGAGCAGTTCTTC. Protein: CASSGGSAWNEQFF.

The CDR3 region has the DNA TGCGCCAGCAGCTTGGATGGGAGCTCCTATAATTCACCCCTCCACTTT. Protein sequence: CASSLDGSSYNSPLHF. This chain connects TRBV5-1 to TRBJ1-6; D is unresolved. Trimming took off 0 bases at V and 0 bases at J, with 7 bases between the two ends. The CDR3 is 16 amino acids. Germline V gives CDR1 SGHRS, CDR2 YFSETQ.

This sequence joins TRBV15 and TRBJ2-7; no firm D call. Deletions cut 0 bases from V and 4 bases from J, with 7 bases between. In germline, CDR1 is LNHNV, CDR2 YYDKDF (reference sequence). This CDR3 region has 13 residues. CDR3: CATSRDPGYEQYF. CDR3 bases: TGTGCCACCAGCAGAGATCCTGGATACGAGCAGTACTTC.

CDR3 in amino acids: CSASDGGMQQQFF. The CDR3 region has the DNA TGCAGTGCTAGTGATGGCGGAATGCAGCAGCAGTTCTTC. The chain couples TRBV20-1 to TRBJ2-1; D remains unclear. Trimming cost V 3 bases and J 11 bases, with 17 bases left between them. This CDR3 has 13 residues. CDR1 DFQATT and CDR2 SNEGSKA come from the germline V gene (reference sequence).

This sequence joins TRBV3-1 (or the pseudogene TRBV3-2) and TRBJ1-3; D unresolved. CDR1 and CDR2 from the germline V gene are LGHDT and YNNKEL (reference sequence). CDR3 length: 14 amino acids. Trimming pared 8 bases from V and 3 bases from J, leaving 14 bases between. The CDR3 DNA sequence: TGTGCCAGCGCTCAGGACGGTAATGGAAACACCATATATTTT. Its translation is CASAQDGNGNTIYF.

The genes are TRBV19 and TRBJ1-4; D might be TRBD1 (5 bases). This CDR3 is built from 17 residues. The V gene lost 5 bases and the J gene lost 4 bases, with 20 bases spanning the gap. CDR1 and CDR2 (germline): LNHDA, SQIVND (reference sequence). The CDR3 is CASSSIGSAGSNEKLFF. CDR3 coding DNA: TGTGCCAGTAGTTCCATCGGGTCTGCAGGGAGTAATGAAAAACTGTTTTTT.

V gene TRBV5-1 combines with J gene TRBJ1-5; tentatively, D is TRBD1 (6 bases). Deletions cut 2 bases from V and 4 bases from J, with 10 bases between. The germline V gene encodes CDR1 SGHRS and CDR2 YFSETQ. This CDR3 contains 14 residues. The CDR3 protein is CASSLGTLNQPQHF. As DNA, the CDR3 is TGCGCCAGCAGCTTAGGGACACTTAATCAGCCCCAGCATTTT.

This rearrangement joins TRBV19 to TRBJ1-2; the D is unclear. V lost 3 bases, J lost 7 bases, and 15 bases lay in between. Germline V lookup: CDR1 LNHDA, CDR2 SQIVND (reference sequence). This CDR3 is built from 14 residues. The CDR3 bases are TGTGCCAGTAGTATCATGTCGTCTTTCCGTGGCTACACCTTC. It encodes CASSIMSSFRGYTF.

The rearrangement joins TRBV7-2 to TRBJ2-2, with D tentatively TRBD1 (6 bases). CDR1 is SGHTA, CDR2 FQGNSA, per germline. The CDR3 totals 15 residues. Trimming took 5 bases from V and 4 from J, leaving 14 bases between them. The CDR3 region has the DNA TGTGCCAGCAGCGCTCTACAGGGTAGCACCGGGGAGCTGTTTTTT. The encoded protein is CASSALQGSTGELFF.

This chain connects TRBV4-1 to TRBJ2-2, with D perhaps assigned TRBD1 or TRBD2 (6 bases each). Trimming took off 0 bases at V and 4 bases at J, with 15 bases between the two ends. CDR3 length: 17 residues. The germline V gene has CDR1 MGHRA and CDR2 YSYEKL. The CDR3 DNA follows: TGCGCCAGCAGCCAAGAAGGGGGTGCGGGGAGCACCGGGGAGCTGTTTTTT. Translating it yields CASSQEGGAGSTGELFF.